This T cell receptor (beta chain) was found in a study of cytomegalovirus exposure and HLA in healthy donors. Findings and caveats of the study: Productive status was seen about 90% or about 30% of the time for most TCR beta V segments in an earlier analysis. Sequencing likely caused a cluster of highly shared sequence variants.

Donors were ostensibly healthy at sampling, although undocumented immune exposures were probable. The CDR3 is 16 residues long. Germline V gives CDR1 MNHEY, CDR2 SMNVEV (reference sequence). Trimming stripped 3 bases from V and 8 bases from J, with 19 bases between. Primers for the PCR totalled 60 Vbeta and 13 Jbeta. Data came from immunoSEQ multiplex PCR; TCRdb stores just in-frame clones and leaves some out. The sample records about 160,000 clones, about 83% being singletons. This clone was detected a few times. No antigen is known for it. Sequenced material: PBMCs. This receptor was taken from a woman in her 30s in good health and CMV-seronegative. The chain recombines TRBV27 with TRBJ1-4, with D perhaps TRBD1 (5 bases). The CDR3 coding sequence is TGTGCCAGCAGTTTCTTAGGTGGACAATCCCGAGAAAAACTGTTTTTT. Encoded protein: CASSFLGGQSREKLFF.